One sample yielded the 18 T cell receptor beta chains listed below, sequenced in a study of cytomegalovirus exposure and HLA in healthy donors. Researchers ran the PCR with 60 Vbeta and 13 Jbeta primers. Profiled with immunoSEQ multiplex PCR; TCRdb holds only in-frame clones, not every one. This table holds about 150,000 clones, around 82% found once. Sequenced material: PBMCs. Source of these receptors: a woman aged 45-60 years in good health and CMV-seropositive.

This chain joins TRBV9 and TRBJ1-3; no clear D. The V end lost 0 bases, the J end lost 4 bases, and 11 bases lay between the germline ends. CDR3 length: 15 residues. In germline, CDR1 is SGDLS, CDR2 YYNGEE. The DNA of the CDR3 is TGTGCCAGCAGCGTAGAATGGGGAGCCGGAAACACCATATATTTT. This gives the protein CASSVEWGAGNTIYF.

J is TRBJ2-5 and V is TRBV7-9, with a possible D match to TRBD2 (6 bases). Germline CDR1 and CDR2: SEHNR and FQNEAQ (reference sequence). Trimming took 7 bases from V and 4 from J, leaving 16 bases between them. CDR3 length: 14 amino acids. The DNA for the CDR3 is TGTGCCAGCACCGTTGGCGGGGAGAGAGAGACCCAGTACTTC. It translates to CASTVGGERETQYF.

The genes are TRBV4-1 and TRBJ2-3; 9 bases fit TRBD2. The CDR3 extends over 16 amino acids. Germline assignment: CDR1 MGHRA and CDR2 YSYEKL. With V trimmed by 0 bases and J by 1 base, 2 bases remained unmatched. CDR3 sequence (DNA): TGCGCCAGCAGCCAAGAAGCGGGGGGTGGCACAGATACGCAGTATTTT. Protein sequence: CASSQEAGGGTDTQYF.

The chain uses TRBV5-1 and TRBJ2-7; 14 bases align to TRBD2. V trimming: 5 bases; J trimming: 1 base; junction bases outside the gene matches: 5. This CDR3 region has 16 residues. Germline CDR1 SGHRS, CDR2 YFSETQ. CDR3 sequence (DNA): TGCGCCAGCAGTCGGACTAGCGGGGGGCCGTCCTACGAGCAGTACTTC. Amino acids: CASSRTSGGPSYEQYF.

The CDR3 nucleotides read TGTGCCAGCAGTGACGCGGGACAGGGAAACTATGGCTACACCTTC. Amino acids: CASSDAGQGNYGYTF. J is TRBJ1-2 and V is TRBV6-4; TRBD1 matches at 9 bases. The germline V gene encodes CDR1 MRHNA and CDR2 SNTAGT. V lost 2 bases to trimming and J lost 2 bases; unmatched junction nucleotides: 3. The CDR3 has 15 amino acids.

This clone was counted only a few times. The chain couples TRBV5-4 to TRBJ1-3, with TRBD1 matching 8 bases. Germline trimming cut 5 bases from V and 4 bases from J; bases unmatched to any gene: 5. CDR3 size: 14 residues. Germline V lookup: CDR1 SGHNT, CDR2 YYREEE (reference sequence). CDR3: CASRIRGLGNTIYF. Written as DNA, the CDR3 is TGTGCCAGCAGAATCAGGGGGCTCGGAAACACCATATATTTT. Full variable domain (rest looked up from reference TRBV5-4 and TRBJ1-3): ETGVTQSPTHLIKTRGQQVTLRCSSQSGHNTVSWYQQALGQGPQFIFQYYREEENGRGNFPPRFSGLQFPNYSSELNVNALELDDSALYLCASRIRGLGNTIYFGEGSWLTVV.

This clone was picked up one time. This specimen includes other DNA sequences encoding the same CDR3. V gene TRBV5-4 combines with J gene TRBJ2-7; 9 nucleotides line up with TRBD1. Germline CDR1 and CDR2: SGHNT and YYREEE (reference sequence). The CDR3 length is 14 residues. V was pared by 3 bases and J by 2 bases, with 3 bases of the junction left unmatched. The CDR3 loop reads CASSSRTGAYEQYF. The CDR3 DNA follows: TGTGCCAGCAGCTCAAGGACAGGGGCCTACGAGCAGTACTTC.

The V call is TRBV5-1, the J call TRBJ2-5, with 12 bases that match TRBD2. The ends lost 3 bases at V and 4 bases at J; junction bases unmatched: 7. The CDR3 is 16 amino acids. CDR1 and CDR2 (germline): SGHRS, YFSETQ. This CDR3 reads CASSSGLAGQGETQYF. Written as DNA, the CDR3 is TGCGCCAGCAGCTCCGGACTAGCGGGGCAAGGAGAGACCCAGTACTTC.

The rearrangement joins TRBV9 to TRBJ1-1; D is perhaps TRBD1 (5 bases). Germline CDR1 and CDR2: SGDLS and YYNGEE. The CDR3 is 22 residues long. The V gene lost 0 bases and the J gene lost 4 bases, with 34 bases spanning the gap. CDR3 nucleotides: TGTGCCAGCAGCGTAGCGCGCAGCCCCGCGCCGGGAGATGGGGCCTGGGGCACTGAAGCTTTCTTT. This sequence encodes CASSVARSPAPGDGAWGTEAFF.

The chain links TRBV6-5 to TRBJ1-2; D perhaps matches TRBD1 (6 bases). Germline CDR1 MNHEY, CDR2 SVGAGI. The CDR3 has 13 residues. V dropped 4 bases and J dropped 5 bases, with 11 bases sitting between them. The CDR3 sequence: CASSFGQPYGYTF. CDR3 coding DNA: TGTGCCAGCAGTTTCGGACAGCCGTATGGCTACACCTTC.

The V gene is TRBV7-8, the J gene TRBJ2-3, with 8 bases matching TRBD1. CDR3 size: 17 residues. Losses at the gene ends were 5 bases for V and 2 bases for J; bases not matched to a gene: 12. Germline V gene sequence: CDR1 SGHVS, CDR2 FQNEAQ. The CDR3 DNA follows: TGTGCCAGCAGCCCCAGTACAGGGGGACCTGTCACAGATACGCAGTATTTT. Encoded protein: CASSPSTGGPVTDTQYF.

This chain uses TRBV5-1 with TRBJ1-6, with D maybe TRBD1 (5 bases). The V end was cut by 4 bases, the J end by 9 bases, with 14 bases between. This CDR3 is 14 amino acids long. CDR1 is SGHRS and CDR2 is YFSETQ in the germline V gene. CDR3 sequence: CASSQDTQASPLHF. CDR3 DNA: TGCGCCAGCAGCCAGGACACACAGGCTTCACCCCTCCACTTT. The full variable domain, completed using reference TRBV5-1 and TRBJ1-6, is KAGVTQTPRYLIKTRGQQVTLSCSPISGHRSVSWYQQTPGQGLQFLFEYFSETQRNKGNFPGRFSGRQFSNSRSEMNVSTLELGDSALYLCASSQDTQASPLHFGNGTRLTVT.

The J gene is TRBJ1-2, the V gene TRBV9; D not resolved. The CDR3 runs 13 residues. The V and J ends lost 0 bases and 8 bases respectively, with 11 bases between them. From germline, CDR1 is SGDLS and CDR2 YYNGEE. The CDR3 reads CASSVELTRGYTF. Here the CDR3 DNA reads TGTGCCAGCAGCGTAGAACTCACCCGGGGCTACACCTTC.

The gene calls are TRBV5-1 and TRBJ2-7; D might be TRBD1 (6 bases). Trimming stripped 2 bases from V and 0 bases from J, with 18 bases between. Germline lookup yields CDR1 SGHRS and CDR2 YFSETQ. The CDR3 covers 17 residues. The CDR3 sequence is CASSFLPTGLSSYEQYF. The CDR3 DNA is TGCGCCAGCAGCTTTCTACCTACAGGGTTAAGCTCCTACGAGCAGTACTTC.

The chain couples TRBV6-1 to TRBJ1-2; D is uncertain. The CDR3 is 14 residues long. Germline V lookup: CDR1 MNHNS, CDR2 SASEGT. V dropped 4 bases and J dropped 4 bases, with 13 bases sitting between them. Here the CDR3 DNA reads TGTGCCAGCAGTGGAGAACAGAATTTCTATGGCTACACCTTC. It yields the protein CASSGEQNFYGYTF.

V and J are TRBV29-1 and TRBJ1-3; D unresolved. This CDR3 has 14 residues. V dropped 5 bases and J dropped 4 bases, with 15 bases sitting between them. The germline CDR1 and CDR2 sequences are SQVTM and ANQGSEA. CDR3 in amino acids: CSVKQRSEGNTIYF. As DNA, the CDR3 is TGCAGCGTTAAACAGCGGTCTGAAGGAAACACCATATATTTT.

The count of this clone is one. The chain links TRBV6-1 to TRBJ2-7; D gene ambiguous. V was pared by 1 base and J by 4 bases, with 11 bases between. The CDR3 is 14 residues long. Germline CDR1 is MNHNS and CDR2 is SASEGT. CDR3 DNA sequence: TGTGCCAGCAGTGAAGTGTCCTTATCGTACGAGCAGTACTTC. Translation: CASSEVSLSYEQYF.

The CDR3 protein is CASSPEQGALQETQYF. The CDR3 nucleotides are TGTGCCAGCTCACCGGAACAGGGGGCGCTTCAGGAGACCCAGTACTTC. J is TRBJ2-5 and V is TRBV18, with 9 bases lining up with TRBD1. The V gene's germline CDR1 is KGHSH and CDR2 LQKENI. The CDR3 sequence is 16 residues long. V shed 3 bases and J 5 bases; nucleotides not matched to a gene: 10.